A selection of T cell receptor beta chains follows, all from one sample in a study of Ad26.COV2.S vaccination and SARS-CoV-2 variants. Clones were read by immunoSEQ multiplex PCR, and TCRdb kept only the in-frame ones, dropping some. Of hundreds of thousands of clones listed, roughly 85% were seen once; the top ten hold 3% to 4%. The material sequenced was peripheral blood, taken in a trial of Ad26.COV2.S vaccine versus placebo. Receptors originate from a person between 18 and 60 years old who received the Ad26.COV2.S COVID-19 vaccine or a placebo. CDR3s include the opening cysteine and the closing phenylalanine or tryptophan. A D gene is named only where the DNA matches it firmly. Clone size, where shown, is once, few, many, or a class for clones that have expanded.

size: -; V: TRBV7-2; D: -; J: TRBJ2-7; CDR3: CASSFSPPYEQYF; DNA: TGTGCCAGCAGCTTCAGCCCGCCTTACGAGCAGTACTTC
size: -; V: TRBV4-1; D: -; J: TRBJ1-1; CDR3: CASSLLELNTEAFF; DNA: TGCGCCAGCAGTCTTCTGGAGCTGAACACTGAAGCTTTCTTT
size: -; V: TRBV7-6; D: -; J: TRBJ1-2; CDR3: CASSPQGSVGYTF; DNA: TGTGCCAGCAGCCCCCAGGGTTCGGTTGGCTACACCTTC
size: -; V: TRBV2; D: TRBD1; J: TRBJ2-7; CDR3: CASRVWAGTGAYEQYF; DNA: TGTGCCAGCCGAGTTTGGGCCGGGACAGGGGCCTACGAGCAGTACTTC
size: -; V: TRBV19; D: TRBD2; J: TRBJ2-2; CDR3: CACTGSGSAAGELFF; DNA: TGTGCCTGTACGGGTAGCGGGAGTGCGGCCGGGGAGCTGTTTTTT
size: -; V: TRBV4-1; D: -; J: TRBJ1-2; CDR3: CASSQDPWGNYGYTF; DNA: TGCGCCAGCAGCCAAGATCCTTGGGGTAACTATGGCTACACCTTC
size: -; V: TRBV7-2; D: -; J: TRBJ2-1; CDR3: CASSLDGSSSYNEQFF; DNA: TGTGCCAGCAGCTTAGATGGCTCCAGCTCCTACAATGAGCAGTTCTTC
size: few; V: TRBV7-9; D: -; J: TRBJ1-1; CDR3: CASSLSLGANVAFF; DNA: TGTGCCAGCAGCTTATCCTTGGGGGCGAATGTCGCTTTCTTT
size: -; V: TRBV5-1; D: -; J: TRBJ2-5; CDR3: CASSLLGGKSFGETQYF; DNA: TGCGCCAGCAGCTTGCTGGGCGGGAAGAGCTTCGGTGAGACCCAGTACTTC
size: -; V: TRBV5-4; D: TRBD1; J: TRBJ2-5; CDR3: CASSWGTGEAETQYF; DNA: TGTGCCAGCAGCTGGGGGACAGGGGAGGCGGAGACCCAGTACTTC
size: -; V: TRBV19; D: -; J: TRBJ1-4; CDR3: CASRPWAGEKLFF; DNA: TGTGCCAGTAGGCCCTGGGCGGGCGAAAAACTGTTTTTT
size: -; V: TRBV5-6; D: -; J: TRBJ2-3; CDR3: CASSLDYLGTDTQYF; DNA: TGTGCCAGCAGCTTGGACTACCTCGGCACAGATACGCAGTATTTT
size: few; V: TRBV9; D: -; J: TRBJ1-1; CDR3: CASSPPRGGWNTEAFF; DNA: TGTGCCAGCAGCCCCCCCCGCGGCGGATGGAACACTGAAGCTTTCTTT